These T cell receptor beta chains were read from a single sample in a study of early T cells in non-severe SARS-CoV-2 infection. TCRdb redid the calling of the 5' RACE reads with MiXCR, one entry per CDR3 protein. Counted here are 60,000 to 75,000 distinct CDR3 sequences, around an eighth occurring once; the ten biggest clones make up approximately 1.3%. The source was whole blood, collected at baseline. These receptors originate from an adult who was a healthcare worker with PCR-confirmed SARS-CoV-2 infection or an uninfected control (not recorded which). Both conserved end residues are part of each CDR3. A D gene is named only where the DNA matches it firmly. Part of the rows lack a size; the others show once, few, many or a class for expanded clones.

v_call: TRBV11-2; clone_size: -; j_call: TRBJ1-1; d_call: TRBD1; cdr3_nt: TGTGCCAGCAGCTATAACAGACAGGGTCGAACTGAAGCTTTCTTT; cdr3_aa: CASSYNRQGRTEAFF
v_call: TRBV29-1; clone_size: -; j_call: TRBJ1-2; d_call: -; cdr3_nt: TGCAGCGTTGACCGACAGAGGGACTATGGCTACACCTTC; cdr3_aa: CSVDRQRDYGYTF
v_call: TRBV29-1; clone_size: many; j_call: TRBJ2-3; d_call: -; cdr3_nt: TGCAGCGTTGAAACGGCAGGCACAGATACGCAGTATTTT; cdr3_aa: CSVETAGTDTQYF
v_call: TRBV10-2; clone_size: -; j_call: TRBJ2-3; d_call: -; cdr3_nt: TGCGCCAGCAGTGATCGCACTTTCCTTAGTGCTAGCACAGATACGCAGTATTTT; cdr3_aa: CASSDRTFLSASTDTQYF
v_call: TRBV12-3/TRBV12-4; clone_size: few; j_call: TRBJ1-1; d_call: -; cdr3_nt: TGTGCCAGCAGTCCCCCTCCAGGGTTGAACACTGAAGCTTTCTTT; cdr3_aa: CASSPPPGLNTEAFF
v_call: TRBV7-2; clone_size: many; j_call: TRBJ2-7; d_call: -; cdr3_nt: TGTGCCAGCAGCTTAGTGGGTCTTCTTCGCGAGCAGTACTTC; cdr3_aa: CASSLVGLLREQYF
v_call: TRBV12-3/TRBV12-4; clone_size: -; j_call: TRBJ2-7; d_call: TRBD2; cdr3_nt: TGTGCCAGCAGTTTAATCTCCGGGGGGTACGAGCAGTACTTC; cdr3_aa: CASSLISGGYEQYF
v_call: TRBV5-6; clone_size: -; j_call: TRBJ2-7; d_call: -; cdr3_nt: TGTGCCAGCAGCGATCGGGAGTGGAGTACCTACGAGCAGTACTTC; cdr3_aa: CASSDREWSTYEQYF
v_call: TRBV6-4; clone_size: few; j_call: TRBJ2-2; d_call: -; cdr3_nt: TGTGCCAGCAGTGACTCGAAGAACACCGGGGAGCTGTTTTTT; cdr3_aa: CASSDSKNTGELFF
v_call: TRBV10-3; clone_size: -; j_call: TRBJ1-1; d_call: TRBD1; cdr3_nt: TGTGCCATCAGTGCAGGGGGCGACACTGAAGCTTTCTTT; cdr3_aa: CAISAGGDTEAFF
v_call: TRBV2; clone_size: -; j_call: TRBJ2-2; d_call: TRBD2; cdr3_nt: TGTGCCAGCAGCCCGGGACTAGCGGGAAGCTTAGCCGGGGAGCTGTTTTTT; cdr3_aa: CASSPGLAGSLAGELFF
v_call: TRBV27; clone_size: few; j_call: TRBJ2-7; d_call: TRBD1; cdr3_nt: TGTGCCAGCAGGGACAGGGGGAACGAGCAGTACTTC; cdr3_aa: CASRDRGNEQYF
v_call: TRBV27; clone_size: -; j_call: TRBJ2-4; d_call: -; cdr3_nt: TGTGCCAGCAGGGGGGCGGCCAAAAACATTCAGTACTTC; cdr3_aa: CASRGAAKNIQYF
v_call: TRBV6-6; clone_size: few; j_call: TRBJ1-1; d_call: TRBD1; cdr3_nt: TGTGCCAGCAGTCTACCCCCGGGACAGGGAGGGACTGAAGCTTTCTTT; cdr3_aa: CASSLPPGQGGTEAFF
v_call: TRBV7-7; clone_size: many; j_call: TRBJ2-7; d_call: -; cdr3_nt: TGTGCCAGCAGCTTAGGTGCGGCGGGCGAGCAGTACTTC; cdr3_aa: CASSLGAAGEQYF
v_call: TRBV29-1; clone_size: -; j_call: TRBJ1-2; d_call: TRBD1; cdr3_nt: TGCAGCGTTTCCCGAGGGGGCGCGGGCTACACCTTC; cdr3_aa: CSVSRGGAGYTF
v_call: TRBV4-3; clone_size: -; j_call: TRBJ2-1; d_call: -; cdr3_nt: TGCGCCAGCAGCCAAGGTCGTGGCTATGAGCAGTTCTTC; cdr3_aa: CASSQGRGYEQFF
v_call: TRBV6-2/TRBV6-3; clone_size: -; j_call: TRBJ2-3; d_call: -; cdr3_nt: TGTGCCAGCAGTTCTAGAGGGGTGGAGGCAGATACGCAGTATTTT; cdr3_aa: CASSSRGVEADTQYF
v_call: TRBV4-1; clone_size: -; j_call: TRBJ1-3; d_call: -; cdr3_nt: TGCGCCAGTCCGGGGGACGTCTCTGGAAACACCATATATTTT; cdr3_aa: CASPGDVSGNTIYF
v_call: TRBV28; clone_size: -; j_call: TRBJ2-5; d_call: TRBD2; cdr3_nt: TGTGCCAGCAGTTACCCCGGGGGAGCGGGAGGGCCGGAGCAAGAGACCCAGTACTTC; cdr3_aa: CASSYPGGAGGPEQETQYF
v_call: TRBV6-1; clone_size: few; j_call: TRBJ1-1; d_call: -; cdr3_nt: TGTGCCAGCAGTGGTCGGACGGCCGGGGGTTTCTTT; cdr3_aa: CASSGRTAGGFF
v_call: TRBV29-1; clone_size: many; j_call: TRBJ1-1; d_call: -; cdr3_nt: TGCAGCGTACTACAGGGAGGGTCCACTGAAGCTTTCTTT; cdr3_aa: CSVLQGGSTEAFF
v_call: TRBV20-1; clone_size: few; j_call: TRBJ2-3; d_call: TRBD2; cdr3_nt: TGCAGTGCTGGACTAGCGGCTAGCACAGATACGCAGTATTTT; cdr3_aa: CSAGLAASTDTQYF
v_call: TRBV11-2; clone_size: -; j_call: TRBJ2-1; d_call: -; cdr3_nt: TGTGCCAGCAGCGGGAGGTCAACCCCTCGTGGGAATGAGCAGTTCTTC; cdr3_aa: CASSGRSTPRGNEQFF
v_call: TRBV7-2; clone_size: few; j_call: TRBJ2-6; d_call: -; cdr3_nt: TGTGCCAGCAGCTTAGCTGCTAGCCCCTCTGGGGCCAACGTCCTGACTTTC; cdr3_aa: CASSLAASPSGANVLTF
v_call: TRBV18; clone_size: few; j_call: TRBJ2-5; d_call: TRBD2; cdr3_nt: TGTGCCAGCTCACCGACTAGCGGGATACGAGAGACCCAGTACTTC; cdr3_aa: CASSPTSGIRETQYF
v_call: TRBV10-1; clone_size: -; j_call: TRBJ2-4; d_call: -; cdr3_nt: TGCGCCAGCAGTGACGGACAGACTAGAAACATTCAGTACTTC; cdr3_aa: CASSDGQTRNIQYF
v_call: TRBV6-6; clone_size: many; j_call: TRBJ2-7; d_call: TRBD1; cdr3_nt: TGTGCCAGCAGTTACGGACAGGGTATCCTCTACGAGCAGTACTTC; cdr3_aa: CASSYGQGILYEQYF
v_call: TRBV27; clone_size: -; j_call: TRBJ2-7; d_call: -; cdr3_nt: TGTGCCAGCGCCCCTGTAAATGGCGAGCAGTACTTC; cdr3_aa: CASAPVNGEQYF
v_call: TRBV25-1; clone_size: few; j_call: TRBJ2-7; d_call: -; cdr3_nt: TGTGCCAGCAGTATCGGGACAACCTACGAGCAGTACTTC; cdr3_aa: CASSIGTTYEQYF
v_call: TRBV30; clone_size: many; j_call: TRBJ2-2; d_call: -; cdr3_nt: TGTGCCTGGAGTGTACCTAGCCCGAGCGGGGAGCTGTTTTTT; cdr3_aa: CAWSVPSPSGELFF
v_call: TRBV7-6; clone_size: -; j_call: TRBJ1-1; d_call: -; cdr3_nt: TGTGCCAGCAGCTTACAAGTGAACACTGAAGCTTTCTTT; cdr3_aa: CASSLQVNTEAFF
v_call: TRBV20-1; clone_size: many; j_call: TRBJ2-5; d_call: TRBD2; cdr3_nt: TGCAGTGCTAGAGATAAGCGGGGGGTACGGGAGACCCAGTACTTC; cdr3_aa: CSARDKRGVRETQYF
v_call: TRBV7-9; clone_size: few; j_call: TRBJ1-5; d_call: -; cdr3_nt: TGTGCCAGCAGCACGACGACAGAGTATAGCAATCAGCCCCAGCATTTT; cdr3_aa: CASSTTTEYSNQPQHF
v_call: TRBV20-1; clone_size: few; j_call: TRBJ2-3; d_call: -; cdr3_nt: TGCAGTGCTAAGTTTCTCGGCACAGATACGCAGTATTTT; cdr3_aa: CSAKFLGTDTQYF
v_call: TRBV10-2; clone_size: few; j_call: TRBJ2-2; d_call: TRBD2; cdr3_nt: TGCGCCAGCAGTGAGCCAGGGAGGGTTATCGGGGAGCTGTTTTTT; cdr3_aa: CASSEPGRVIGELFF
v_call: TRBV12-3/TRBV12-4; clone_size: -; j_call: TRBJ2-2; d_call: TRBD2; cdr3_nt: TGTGCCAGCAGGGAGCGGGAGGTGCCCACCGGGGAGCTGTTTTTT; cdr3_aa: CASREREVPTGELFF
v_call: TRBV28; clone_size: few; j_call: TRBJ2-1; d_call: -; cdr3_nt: TGTGCCAGCAGTTTTTTCAGGGGGGCCGTCAATGAGCAGTTCTTC; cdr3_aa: CASSFFRGAVNEQFF
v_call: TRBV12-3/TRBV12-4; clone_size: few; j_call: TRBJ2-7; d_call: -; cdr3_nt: TGTGCCAGCAGTTTCGACAGCTCCTACGAGCAGTACTTC; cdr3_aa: CASSFDSSYEQYF
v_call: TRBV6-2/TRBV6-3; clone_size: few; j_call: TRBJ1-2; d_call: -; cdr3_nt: TGTGCCAGCAGTTGGACGGTAAACTATTATGGCTACACCTTC; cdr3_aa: CASSWTVNYYGYTF
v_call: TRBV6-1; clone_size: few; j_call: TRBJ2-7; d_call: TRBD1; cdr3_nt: TGTGCCAGCAGTGCAGGACAGGGAACCTACGAGCAGTACTTC; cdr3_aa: CASSAGQGTYEQYF
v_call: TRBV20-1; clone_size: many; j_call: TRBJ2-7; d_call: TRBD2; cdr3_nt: TGCAGTGCTAGTGGATTGACTAGCGGGAGGGCCAGCTACGAGCAGTACTTC; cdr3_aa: CSASGLTSGRASYEQYF
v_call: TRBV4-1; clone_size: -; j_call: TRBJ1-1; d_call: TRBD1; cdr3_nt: TGCGCCAGCAGCCCAAAGACAGGGATGAACACTGAAGCTTTCTTT; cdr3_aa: CASSPKTGMNTEAFF
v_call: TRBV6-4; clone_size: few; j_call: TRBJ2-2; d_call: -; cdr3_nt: TGTGCCAGCAGTGTCGGAGAGGGCACCGGGGAGCTGTTTTTT; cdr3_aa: CASSVGEGTGELFF
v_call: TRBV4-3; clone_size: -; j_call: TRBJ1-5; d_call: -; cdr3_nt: TGCGCCAGCAGCCAATGGATCACTGAGGGGAGCAATCAGCCCCAGCATTTT; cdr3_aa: CASSQWITEGSNQPQHF
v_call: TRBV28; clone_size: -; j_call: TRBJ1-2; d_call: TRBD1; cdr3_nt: TGTGCCAGCAGAGAATCTGGACAGGGAGATTATGGCTACACCTTC; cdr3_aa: CASRESGQGDYGYTF
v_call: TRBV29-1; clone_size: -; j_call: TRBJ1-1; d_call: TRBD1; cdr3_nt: TGCAGCGTCCTGGACAGGGGAGCTGAAGCTTTCTTT; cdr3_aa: CSVLDRGAEAFF
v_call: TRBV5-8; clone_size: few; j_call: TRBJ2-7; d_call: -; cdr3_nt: TGTGCCAGCACCCCAAACTATTACGAGCAGTACTTC; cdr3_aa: CASTPNYYEQYF
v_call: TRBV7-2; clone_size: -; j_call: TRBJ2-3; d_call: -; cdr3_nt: TGTGCCAGCCGCGGGGGCCTAGATACGCAGTATTTT; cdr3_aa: CASRGGLDTQYF
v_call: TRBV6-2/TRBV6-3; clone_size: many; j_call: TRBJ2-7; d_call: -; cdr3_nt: TGTGCCAGCAGTTACCCCGGACAGCCGGTGGGCGAGCAGTACTTC; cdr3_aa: CASSYPGQPVGEQYF
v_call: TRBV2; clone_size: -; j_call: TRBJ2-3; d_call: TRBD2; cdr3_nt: TGTGCCAGCAGTGACCGACTAGCGACAGGCACAGATACGCAGTATTTT; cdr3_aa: CASSDRLATGTDTQYF
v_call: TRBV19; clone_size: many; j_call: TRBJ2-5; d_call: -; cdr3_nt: TGTGCCAGTAGTGCCCGACAGGGACTGTACCAAGAGACCCAGTACTTC; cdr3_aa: CASSARQGLYQETQYF
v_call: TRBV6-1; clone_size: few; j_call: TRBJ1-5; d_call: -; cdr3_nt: TGTGCCAGCAGCATTAGTCAGCCCCAGCATTTT; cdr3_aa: CASSISQPQHF
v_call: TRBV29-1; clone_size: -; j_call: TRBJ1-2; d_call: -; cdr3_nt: TGCAGCGCAGCCGGGCAGGCTGGCTATGGCTACACCTTC; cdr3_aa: CSAAGQAGYGYTF
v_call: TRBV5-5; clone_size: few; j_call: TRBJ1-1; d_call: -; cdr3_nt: TGTGCCAGCAGCTTATGGGTCAGCACTGAAGCTTTCTTT; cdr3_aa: CASSLWVSTEAFF
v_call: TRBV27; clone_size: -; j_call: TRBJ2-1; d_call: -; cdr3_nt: TGTGCCAGCAGTTTATCGGACTGGGGTGAGCAGTTCTTC; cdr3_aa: CASSLSDWGEQFF
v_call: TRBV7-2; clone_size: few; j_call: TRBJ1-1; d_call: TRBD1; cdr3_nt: TGTGCCAGCAGCTGGGGACAGGGAAAGACTGAAGCTTTCTTT; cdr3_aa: CASSWGQGKTEAFF
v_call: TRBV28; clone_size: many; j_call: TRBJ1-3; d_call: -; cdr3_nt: TGTGCCACCCGTAAACCCGGGACTGTTGGAAACACCATATATTTT; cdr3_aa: CATRKPGTVGNTIYF